This T cell receptor (beta chain) was sequenced for a study of T cells in Graves' hyperthyroidism and ophthalmopathy (dated by TCRdb to about 2019). As for the study more broadly: Peripheral blood samples were taken at initial diagnosis, before any treatment was given. Following sampling, methimazole starting at 30 mg daily was given to hyperthyroidism patients, and high-dose intravenous methylprednisolone was given to ophthalmopathy patients. In addition, the study compared T-cell repertoires in thyroid tissue and in blood from about 6 Graves' hyperthyroidism patients. For training and testing, the 95 to 100 patients in the discovery cohort were randomly divided in a 7:3 ratio. To identify distinguishing TCR V-J signatures, a discovery cohort of 95 to 100 patients was used, comprising approximately 40 with Graves' ophthalmopathy and around 60 with stable Graves' hyperthyroidism. Whether ophthalmopathy could be predicted prospectively was tested in an independent validation cohort made up of some 20 hyperthyroidism patients plus 17 patients who later progressed to ophthalmopathy. The paper describes TCR Vbeta CDR3 sequencing of 135 peripheral blood samples, made up of 40 to 45 ophthalmopathy patients, some 76 hyperthyroidism patients and roughly 17 progressor patients. Paper-wide results and their limitations: In validation, the model predicted progression to ophthalmopathy with 55% to 71% sensitivity and 72% to 75% specificity, a median of about 6 months before onset. Ophthalmopathy was separated from stable hyperthyroidism by a 13 V-J signature model, with around 90% sensitivity and about 84% specificity obtained in cross-validation and 80%/75% obtained in testing. Most expanded thyroid clonotypes (frequency above 0.001) were also found in blood, which suggests that blood repertoires may mirror thyroid immune responses. Sample size was not statistically predetermined, and investigators were not blinded to group allocation.

The TCR beta CDR3 regions were amplified from the RNA transcripts. The first round of RT-PCR for the TCR CDR3 was performed with the HTBI primer set and the Qiagen OneStep RT-PCR kit. A second multiplex PCR round built the libraries, followed by size selection and purification. Paired-end sequencing of the libraries was performed with 100 bp reads on an Illumina HiSeq2000. Per the original workflow: SOAPnuke was used to process the raw data, removing reads that contained adapters or uncalled bases, had a mean Phred below 15, or lacked an exact match to the constant primer or identifier. COPE v1.2.5 was used to merge high-quality paired reads, and clonotypes were defined as unique nucleotide sequences. Clonotypes were aligned to IMGT TRBV, TRBD and TRBJ reference segments using MiTCR v1.1. The analysis was restricted to V-J combinations with a frequency above 0.0001, which together covered 99.2% of the repertoires. The TCS score was defined as F50 (clonal expansion) divided by E x V (chaos), with BLOSUM62-based TCRdist calculated between CDR3 peptides within each V-J. Welch's t-statistics and random forest reduced roughly 530 V-J features to around 14, which were used in a naive Bayes classifier (R e1071). In-frame beta chains were kept once TCRdb had trimmed the public reads at Q25 with fastp and called clones with MiXCR. Entries are consolidated by CDR3 protein sequence, retaining the most common genes and DNA. The V and J calls shown here were made by TCRdb, not taken from the authors' results. The sample includes about half a million distinct CDR3 sequences, with approximately 16% observed a single time. The ten largest clones take up 25% to 35% of the sample.

Comment on this clonotype: This receptor's antigen is unknown. There are no base qualities to consult, and no much larger clone falls within one base.

The germline V end is reduced by 5 bases and the J end by 7 bases; junction bases left unmatched: 8. Taken from cysteine to phenylalanine, the CDR3 has 15 residues. Here the CDR3 DNA is all that survives: 45 bases in frame from base 1. CDR1 and CDR2 (LNHNV, YYDKDF) derive from the germline V gene (reference sequence). In the ophthalmopathy patients, disease was moderately to severely active, with a Clinical Activity Score of 3 or more, a NOSPECS grade of 4 or more, and a duration of less than 3 months. Exclusion was applied to patients with uncontrolled infections, other autoimmune diseases, pregnancy or lactation. Diagnoses relied on clinical symptoms, serum thyroxine and TRAb, thyroid ultrasound and orbital computed tomography. PBMCs were separated from roughly 10 ml of fresh peripheral blood using Ficoll-Paque density gradient centrifugation. Trizol reagent was used to extract total RNA, and RNA quality was then checked on an Agilent 2100 Bioanalyzer.

The chain is assembled from TRBV15 and TRBJ1-6; a stretch of 7 junction bases matches TRBD1. Source material: blood. The sequence came from a woman under 40 with Graves' ophthalmopathy. The CDR3 region: CATSADRVLNSPLHF. The DNA sequence is as follows: TGTGCCACCAGCGCTGACAGGGTGCTAAATTCACCCCTCCACTTT.